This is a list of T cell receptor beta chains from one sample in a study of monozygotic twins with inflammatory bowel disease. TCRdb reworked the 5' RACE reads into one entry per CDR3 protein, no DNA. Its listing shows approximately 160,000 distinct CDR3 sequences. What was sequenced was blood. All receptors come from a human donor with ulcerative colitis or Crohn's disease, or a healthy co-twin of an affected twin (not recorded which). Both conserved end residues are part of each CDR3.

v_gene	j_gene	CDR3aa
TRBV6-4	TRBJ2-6	CASSERVSGANVLTF
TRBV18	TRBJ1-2	CASSPLQDNYGYTF
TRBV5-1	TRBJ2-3	CASSLGGSDTQYF
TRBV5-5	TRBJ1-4	CASSSPWNEKLFF
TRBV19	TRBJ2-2	CASSVTSLAGGELFF
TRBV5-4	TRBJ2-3	CALGIGTTDTQYF
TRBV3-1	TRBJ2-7	CASSPPSSGQDYSWEYF
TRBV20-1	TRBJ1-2	CSARGLSNYGYTF
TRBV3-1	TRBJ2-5	CASRWGLAGGPSGTQYF
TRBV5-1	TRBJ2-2	CASSLSLPGTGELFF
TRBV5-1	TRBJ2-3	CASSPTSGGITDTQYF
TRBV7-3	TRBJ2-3	CASSVSGSFNTQYF
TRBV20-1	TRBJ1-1	CSAREGGGHEKAFF
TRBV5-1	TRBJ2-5	CASSLASTTGGEETQYF
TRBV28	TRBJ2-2	CASSSLGPGELFF
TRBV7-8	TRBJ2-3	CASSLGLASLGTDTQYF
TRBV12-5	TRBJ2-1	CASGSRLAGEADEQFF
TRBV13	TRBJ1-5	CASSFQGAKPQHF
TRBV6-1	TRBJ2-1	CASSDGPPSNNEQFF
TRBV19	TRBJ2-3	CASRSGESWYF
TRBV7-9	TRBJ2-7	CASSQGQIRSYEQYF
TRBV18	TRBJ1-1	CASSRHREMALGAFF
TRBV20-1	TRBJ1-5	CSARGQANQPQHF
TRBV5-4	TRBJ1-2	CASSLLVQGIPNYGYTF
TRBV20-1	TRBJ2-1	CSPEWTSGDNEQFF
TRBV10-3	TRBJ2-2	CAISLSGSGELFF
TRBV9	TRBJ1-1	CASSVATGTGTTEAFF
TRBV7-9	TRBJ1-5	CASSSPGRTQHF
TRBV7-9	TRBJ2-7	CASSPSGGWEQYF
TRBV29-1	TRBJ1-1	CSATLGGADTEAFF
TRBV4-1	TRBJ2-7	CASSPRNRGRDEQYF
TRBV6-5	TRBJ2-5	CASSYSGGNPETQYF
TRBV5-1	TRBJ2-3	CASSQPTSADTQYF
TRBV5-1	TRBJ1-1	CASSIWTGMNTEAFF
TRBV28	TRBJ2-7	CASSGGTGGSYEQYF
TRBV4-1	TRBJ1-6	CASSGHGRDSPLHF
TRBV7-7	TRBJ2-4	CASSLGGSGGNIQYF
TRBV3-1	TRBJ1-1	CASSQVGQGGWNTEAFF
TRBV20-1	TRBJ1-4	CSADGQGASANEKLFF
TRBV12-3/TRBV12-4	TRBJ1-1	CASSFFRANTEAFF
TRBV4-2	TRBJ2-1	CASSQDPLGLAVQFF
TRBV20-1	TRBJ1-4	CSARDFGGSNEKLFF
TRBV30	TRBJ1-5	CAWSSTGAGQPQHF
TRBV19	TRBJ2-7	CARSITLDSYEQYF
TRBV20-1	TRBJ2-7	CSARAASGPYEQYF
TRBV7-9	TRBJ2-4	CASSLPSGLAKNIQYF
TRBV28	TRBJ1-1	CASSLNRGRTEAFF
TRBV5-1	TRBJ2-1	CASSLGGLAEYNEQFF
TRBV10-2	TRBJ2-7	CASSEPGGPNSYEQYF